Below are 5 T cell receptor beta chains sequenced from a single sample in a study of OX40 agonist ivuxolimab in advanced cancers. Libraries were prepared by immunoSEQ multiplex PCR; TCRdb keeps only in-frame clonotypes and omits some of them. The profile shows under 85,000 clones, around 84% of them singletons. Sample: CD4+ or CD8+ T cells sorted from blood, taken in a trial of the OX40 agonist ivuxolimab. These receptors originate from an adult with an advanced solid tumor such as melanoma, head and neck, liver or kidney cancer.

The V call is TRBV5-1, the J call TRBJ1-3; D gene unclear. Looked up from germline, CDR1 is SGHRS and CDR2 is YFSETQ. The CDR3 contains 15 residues. V was shortened by 2 bases and J by 2 bases, with 11 bases between the two germline ends. The CDR3 region is CASSLGWVTGNTIYF. CDR3 in DNA: TGCGCCAGCAGCTTAGGATGGGTAACTGGAAACACCATATATTTT.

The rearrangement uses TRBV5-1 and TRBJ2-5; 10 nucleotides line up with TRBD2. The junction had 6 bases not matched to a gene; V was cut back by 4 bases and J by 0 bases. Germline values: CDR1 SGHRS, CDR2 YFSETQ. The CDR3 has 16 residues. CDR3 nucleotide sequence: TGCGCCAGCAGCGCTCTAGCGGGGGCGTACCAAGAGACCCAGTACTTC. As protein: CASSALAGAYQETQYF.

The rearrangement joins TRBV27 to TRBJ1-3; maybe TRBD1 (5 bases). The CDR3 totals 15 residues. CDR1 is MNHEY, CDR2 SMNVEV, per germline (reference sequence). V lost 3 bases and J lost 0, with 9 bases in between. The CDR3, as DNA: TGTGCCAGCAGTTTGGGGCCGAGCTCTGGAAACACCATATATTTT. It encodes CASSLGPSSGNTIYF.

V is TRBV6-6 and J is TRBJ2-1; 7 nucleotides line up with TRBD2. This CDR3 has 12 residues. V trimming: 4 bases; J trimming: 9 bases; junction bases outside the gene matches: 3. Germline V gene sequence: CDR1 MNHNY, CDR2 SVGAGI (reference sequence). The CDR3 is CASSSPGGEQFF. CDR3 in DNA: TGTGCCAGCAGTTCCCCGGGGGGTGAGCAGTTCTTC.

This rearrangement joins TRBV6-6 to TRBJ1-1; D uncertain. Germline loops: CDR1 MNHNY, CDR2 SVGAGI (reference sequence). This CDR3 has 14 amino acids. The ends were cut back, 5 bases at V and 3 bases at J, with 13 bases in the middle. This CDR3 reads CASSRTTPHTEAFF. The CDR3 nucleotides are TGTGCCAGCAGTCGCACTACCCCGCACACTGAAGCTTTCTTT.